This TCR beta chain was captured by sequencing in a study of cytomegalovirus exposure and HLA in healthy donors. The CDR3 is 15 residues long. In germline, CDR1 is SGHRS, CDR2 YFSETQ. The ends were cut back, 1 base at V and 7 bases at J, with 18 bases in the middle. The PCR employed 60 Vbeta primers together with 13 Jbeta primers. Under the authors' procedure: In a later analysis, some 10 million of about 80 million unique beta chains occurred in at least two donors. Generated by immunoSEQ multiplex PCR, the TCRdb table keeps only in-frame clones and is missing some. For V, J and clone size, that table is used; D and trimming come from the DNA. This sample has about 160,000 clones, with around 83% found just once. Findings and limits, study-wide: One variant, a missense change in DCLRE1C, was linked in a later analysis to TCR beta V- and J-gene trimming. It emerged from a later analysis that several of the most significant clusters appeared to be linked to common viral pathogens.

With regard to this clone: Its specificity is unknown.

The rearrangement uses TRBV5-1 and TRBJ2-7; weak D call: TRBD2 (6 bases). This receptor was taken from a man aged 45 to 65 in good health and CMV-seropositive. Specimen: PBMCs. The CDR3 sequence: CASSLTAGPAGEQYF. The CDR3 DNA reads as TGCGCCAGCAGCTTGACGGCAGGGCCCGCGGGGGAGCAGTACTTC.